The 6 T cell receptor beta chains listed next were all sequenced from one sample in a study of identical twins. TCRdb called the 5' RACE reads again in MiXCR, with one record for every CDR3 protein. The sample includes 1,800,000 or so distinct CDR3 sequences, less than 40% seen only once; the top ten take about 0.3%. Sequencing input: cord blood. These receptors were obtained from a newborn girl in good health.

Comment on this clonotype: This CDR3 fails to terminate in the conserved phenylalanine or tryptophan, so it likely reflects a read error. The DNA is omitted, as the CDR3 cannot be located on it reliably, and the CDR3 follows TCRdb's listing. J is TRBJ2-3 and V is TRBV12-3 or TRBV12-4; TRBD2 was called by the table and not checked on the DNA. The CDR3 sequence runs 16 residues, both termini included. CDR3 sequence: CASSLRSGGGRDTEYS.

The CDR3 sequence: CATSDRDWNEQYF. CDR3 in DNA: TGTGCCACCAGTGACCGCGATTGGAATGAGCAGTACTTC. The chain employs TRBV24-1 and TRBJ2-5, with unresolved D. Germline V CDR1 and CDR2: KGHDR, SFDVKD. Trimming shortened V by 4 bases and J by 11 bases, and 16 bases separated the two germline ends. The CDR3 loop spans 13 amino acids.

This clonotype has only one observation. A read error may account for a junction end that differs from germline. The chain has TRBV28 and TRBJ1-1; 7 nucleotides align to TRBD1. The CDR3 is made up of 14 amino acids. CDR1 is MDHEN and CDR2 is SYDVKM in the germline V gene. This CDR3 reads CASSLTGKDTEAYF. The DNA for the CDR3 is TGTGCCAGCAGTTTGACAGGGAAGGACACTGAAGCTTACTTT.

A few counts support this clonotype. The J gene is TRBJ2-3, the V gene TRBV27, with 7 bases aligning to TRBD1. The CDR3 is 16 residues long. The J segment lost 1 base and the V segment lost 6 bases, leaving 10 bases of the junction unmatched. The germline V gene encodes CDR1 MNHEY and CDR2 SMNVEV (reference sequence). The CDR3 here is CASRNSTGLRTDTQYF. The CDR3 coding sequence is TGTGCCAGCAGAAATTCGACAGGGTTGCGCACAGATACGCAGTATTTT.

This clonotype showed up just a few times. The CDR3 reads CSADGTSNTGELFF. CDR3 DNA sequence: TGCAGCGCCGACGGAACATCGAACACCGGGGAGCTGTTTTTT. J is TRBJ2-2 and V is TRBV29-1; D gene uncertain. Trimming cost V 7 bases and J 0 bases, with 12 bases left between them. The CDR3 length is 14 residues. CDR1 is SQVTM and CDR2 is ANQGSEA in the germline V gene.

In this sample, this clonotype turned up a few times. CDR3 sequence reads: CASSQDDQHTDTQYF. The CDR3 bases are TGTGCCAGCAGCCAAGACGACCAACACACAGATACGCAGTATTTT. This chain connects TRBV3-1 to TRBJ2-3, with D unresolved. The CDR3 consists of 15 residues. The germline V gene encodes CDR1 LGHDT and CDR2 YNNKEL (reference sequence). Trimming left V 0 bases short and J 2 bases short, with 9 bases between.